This paragraph reports one T cell receptor (beta chain). Its target is unknown. The germline V gene encodes CDR1 SNHLY and CDR2 FYNNEI. J gave up 8 bases and V 6 bases, and 4 bases lay outside the gene matches. The CDR3 contains 12 residues. This record comes from a study of identical twins. Study-wide points: Abundant cord blood beta clonotypes carried fewer insertions; memory repertoires showed none. Invariant MAIT and iNKT cells are populations that could partly confound zero-insertion analyses. Cross-sectional statistical analysis was relied on for the conclusions, without the same donors being followed.

TCRdb independently ran MiXCR on the 5' RACE reads; one entry per CDR3 protein. Here the sample spans a few hundred thousand distinct CDR3 sequences, under 9% being singletons. The same data also contributed to another study, on yellow fever vaccine responses in identical twins. That work states: Reportedly, twins' vaccine T cell responses looked partly convergent and partly personalized.

Material: memory (CD45RO+) T cells sorted from blood. The chain has TRBV2 and TRBJ1-1; 9 nucleotides match TRBD1. This clonotype was obtained from a woman under 30 in good health. DNA for the CDR3: TGTGCCAGCAGGGGGACAGGGCAGGAAGCTTTCTTT. This translates into CASRGTGQEAFF.